These T cell receptor beta chains were read from a single sample in a study of a mutant IDH1 vaccine in newly diagnosed glioma. These receptors lack a known antigen. TCRdb keeps only in-frame clones here, not all; method: immunoSEQ multiplex PCR. The sample lists approximately 44,000 clones, about 82% occurring once. Sequences were derived from PBMCs, sampled from a glioma patient whose treatment included an IDH1 peptide vaccine. These receptor sequences come from a man between 40 and 49 years old with glioma. Each CDR3 is given with its conserved first and last residue. Each record gives: D gene, CDR3 length, V gene, CDR3 protein. A D gene is named only where the DNA matches it firmly.

d_gene: TRBD1
len: 13
v_gene: TRBV5-4
CDR3aa: CASSLDRGDIQYF

d_gene: TRBD1
len: 15
v_gene: TRBV11-2
CDR3aa: CASSQGGQGANGYTF

d_gene: TRBD2
len: 15
v_gene: TRBV7-7
CDR3aa: CASSLGLADTDTQYF

d_gene: .
len: 16
v_gene: TRBV7-9
CDR3aa: CASSLARGARGVTQYF

d_gene: .
len: 14
v_gene: TRBV6-5
CDR3aa: CASSYGRVDYEQYF

d_gene: .
len: 17
v_gene: TRBV7-9
CDR3aa: CASRRGRQFGNTGELFF

d_gene: .
len: 13
v_gene: TRBV29-1
CDR3aa: CSAATGTDETQYF

d_gene: .
len: 15
v_gene: TRBV28
CDR3aa: CASSVQAGTRFEAFF

d_gene: .
len: 14
v_gene: TRBV30
CDR3aa: CAWSPDSGIYGYTF

d_gene: .
len: 14
v_gene: TRBV7-9
CDR3aa: CASSTRLGYNEQFF

d_gene: .
len: 15
v_gene: TRBV6-5
CDR3aa: CASSYSVGSNQPQHF

d_gene: .
len: 13
v_gene: TRBV7-9
CDR3aa: CASSLDRNNEQFF

d_gene: .
len: 14
v_gene: TRBV5-1
CDR3aa: CASSPEVGERKLFF

d_gene: .
len: 13
v_gene: TRBV6-5
CDR3aa: CASSLGLAETQYF

d_gene: TRBD1
len: 15
v_gene: TRBV2
CDR3aa: CASSPTGEGNQPQHF

d_gene: .
len: 14
v_gene: TRBV29-1
CDR3aa: CSVEEVTNHNEQFF

d_gene: TRBD1
len: 17
v_gene: TRBV7-8
CDR3aa: CASSRLTGGYSNQPQHF

d_gene: .
len: 14
v_gene: TRBV28
CDR3aa: CASTPDRLFYVLTF

d_gene: TRBD2
len: 12
v_gene: TRBV6-5
CDR3aa: CASSSGSDEQFF

d_gene: TRBD2
len: 14
v_gene: TRBV12-5
CDR3aa: CASGLVSGAYEQYF

d_gene: .
len: 15
v_gene: TRBV14
CDR3aa: CASSPSLQRQIEAFF

d_gene: .
len: 13
v_gene: TRBV2
CDR3aa: CASKASSGNTIYF